This T cell receptor beta chain was identified in a study of T cells in Graves' hyperthyroidism and ophthalmopathy. Study in general: Peripheral blood specimens were obtained at initial diagnosis, prior to any treatment.

Per the germline V gene, CDR1 is LNHNV and CDR2 is YYDKDF (reference sequence). The length of the CDR3 is 15 residues. The V segment lost 2 bases and the J segment 4 bases; nucleotides outside the gene matches: 5. This clonotype was picked up many times. The CDR3 regions of TCR beta were amplified from RNA transcripts. In the first-round RT-PCR of the TCR CDR3, the HTBI primer set was used. TCRdb re-called the multiplex PCR reads with MiXCR, one entry per CDR3 protein. The data show some 180,000 distinct CDR3 sequences, approximately 17% seen once. For Graves' hyperthyroidism to be stable, ophthalmopathy could not progress within 18 months. Subjects aged 18 to 65 presented with newly diagnosed hyperthyroidism of less than 2 months' duration. Exclusion of patients followed from uncontrolled infection, other autoimmune disease, pregnancy or lactation.

The origin of this receptor is a woman in her forties or fifties with Graves' hyperthyroidism. The sequenced material came from blood. The chain is built from TRBV15 and TRBJ2-1; 7 bases map to TRBD1. CDR3 sequence reads: CATSRKQGWYNEQFF. As DNA, the CDR3 is TGTGCCACCAGCAGAAAACAGGGGTGGTACAATGAGCAGTTCTTC. Full variable domain (missing parts from reference TRBV15 and TRBJ2-1): DAMVIQNPRYQVTQFGKPVTLSCSQTLNHNVMYWYQQKSSQAPKLLFHYYDKDFNNEADTPDNFQSRRPNTSFCFLDIRSPGLGDTAMYLCATSRKQGWYNEQFFGPGTRLTVL.